This TCR beta chain was obtained from a study of cytomegalovirus exposure and HLA in healthy donors. Primers: 60 Vbeta forward and 13 Jbeta reverse. As originally analysed: Some 11 million of the approximately 80 million unique TCR beta chains counted in a later analysis were shared. Data came from immunoSEQ multiplex PCR; TCRdb stores just in-frame clones and leaves some out. V, J and clone size are taken as reported in that table, and D and trimming were inferred from the DNA itself. The table includes about 160,000 clones, about three quarters detected once. Between the trimmed V and J ends, which lost 5 bases and 7 bases, there was a span of 5 bases. The CDR3 has 11 residues. CDR1 is SEHNR, CDR2 FQNEAQ, per germline (reference sequence). Overall study results and limits: By a later analysis, the bulk of CMV-associated TCR beta chains appeared HLA-restricted. The study designated 150 to 200 TCR beta chains cytomegalovirus-associated.

Unrecorded immune exposure was likely among donors, who were nominally healthy when sampled. Details on this clone: Antigen unknown.

The receptor was isolated from a female donor in good health and CMV-seronegative. The rearrangement joins TRBV7-9 to TRBJ1-4; D gene ambiguous. What was sequenced was PBMCs. CDR3 coding DNA: TGTGCCAGCAGCCGAGGTGAAAAACTGTTTTTT. Amino acids: CASSRGEKLFF.